This section outlines one T cell receptor beta chain sequence together with its context. This CDR3 contains 17 residues. J lost 4 bases, V lost 0 bases, and 10 bases had no gene match. Germline CDR1 GTSNPN, CDR2 SVGIG (reference sequence). Data came from immunoSEQ multiplex PCR; TCRdb stores just in-frame clones and leaves some out. The sample consists of approximately 220,000 clones, 65% to 85% of them appearing once. These data come from a study of blood T cell repertoires in COVID-19. At the level of the study: Samples taken during acute and convalescent COVID-19 were collected in the United States, Italy and Spain. PBMCs, B-cell-depleted T cells, or T cells were the source of the cDNA or gDNA that made up the material.

This chain uses TRBV30 with TRBJ2-2, with TRBD1 identical over 8 bases. Source material: peripheral blood. The TCR was taken from a woman aged 60-70 years with acute or convalescent COVID-19. CDR3 sequence (DNA): TGTGCCTGGAGTGTACCCTATGGACAGGGTTTCACCGGGGAGCTGTTTTTT. This sequence encodes CAWSVPYGQGFTGELFF.